The 3 T cell receptor beta chains below come from one sample, sequenced in a study of vaccination effects on CD4 cells after COVID-19. Their antigens are not known. Isolating CD4+ T cells followed approximately nine days of culture. The assay was immunoSEQ multiplex PCR, and TCRdb's table has in-frame clones only and misses some. The table shows tens of thousands of clones, with about 60% occurring only once. This material consisted of CD4+ T cells from PBMCs cultured without peptide, taken before COVID-19 vaccination. These receptors came from a human donor who received a COVID-19 vaccine.

The chain couples TRBV2 to TRBJ2-7; D perhaps matches TRBD2 (6 bases). The CDR3 is 13 residues long. V was pared by 6 bases and J by 1 base, with 10 bases between. The germline CDR1 and CDR2 sequences are SNHLY and FYNNEI. CDR3 protein: CASSGSKSYEQYF. CDR3 sequence (DNA): TGTGCCAGCAGCGGGAGTAAATCCTACGAGCAGTACTTC. The whole variable domain, filled in from reference TRBV2 and TRBJ2-7, reads EPEVTQTPSHQVTQMGQEVILRCVPISNHLYFYWYRQILGQKVEFLVSFYNNEISEKSEIFDDQFSVERPDGSNFTLKIRSTKLEDSAMYFCASSGSKSYEQYFGPGTRLTVT.

In DNA form, the CDR3 reads TGTGCCAGCAGCTTAGTTCTGAACGGGGAGCTGTTTTTT. Its translation is CASSLVLNGELFF. The chain has TRBV11-2 and TRBJ2-2; no clear D. Per the germline V gene, CDR1 is SGHAT and CDR2 is FQNNGV. The CDR3 is 13 residues long. V shed 1 base and J shed 7 bases, with 7 bases lying between them.

The genes are TRBV10-1 and TRBJ2-2; TRBD2 matches at 7 bases. Germline V lookup: CDR1 WNHNN, CDR2 SYGVQD (reference sequence). The V segment lost 6 bases and the J segment 3 bases; nucleotides outside the gene matches: 4. The length of the CDR3 is 14 residues. CDR3 in DNA: TGCGCCAGCAGGAGCGGGGACGACACCGGGGAGCTGTTTTTT. Its translation: CASRSGDDTGELFF.